The 10 T cell receptor beta chains listed next were all sequenced from one sample in a study of molecular identifiers for immune sequencing clone quantification. TCRdb itself ran the PCR reads through MiXCR, one entry per CDR3 protein. The sample has some 680,000 distinct CDR3 sequences; less than 30% are singletons. Material: naive CD8+ T cells from blood, with Jurkat cell RNA spiked in. The subset here: FACS-sorted CD8+CD4-CCR7+CD45RA+ naive T cells. These receptors were collected from a human donor in good health. Some libraries in this study had Jurkat cell RNA spiked in.

The rearrangement links TRBV19 to TRBJ2-7; D perhaps matches TRBD1 (5 bases). V was trimmed by 3 bases and J by 2 bases, leaving 11 bases between them. In germline, CDR1 is LNHDA, CDR2 SQIVND (reference sequence). This CDR3 is built from 14 residues. CDR3 sequence (DNA): TGTGCCAGTAGTATCCAGGGAACCCCCTACGAGCAGTACTTC. Protein: CASSIQGTPYEQYF.

Comments on this clonotype: A much larger clone differs from this one at a single base, so this may be a read error. V gene TRBV6-6 combines with J gene TRBJ1-2; D gene unclear. CDR1 MNHNY and CDR2 SVGAGI come from the germline V gene (reference sequence). The CDR3 extends over 12 amino acids. V was clipped by 7 bases and J by 4 bases, with 10 bases between them. CDR3 protein: CASNPNSYGYTF. CDR3 in DNA: TGTGCCAGCAATCCTAACAGCTATGGCTACACCTTC.

This clonotype occurred a few times. The chain couples TRBV24-1 to TRBJ1-1; D may be TRBD1 (5 bases). The CDR3 consists of 16 residues. Deletions cut 7 bases from V and 2 bases from J, with 19 bases between. The germline V gene encodes CDR1 KGHDR and CDR2 SFDVKD. As DNA, the CDR3 is TGTGCCACCAGCAGTGGCCCCTCAGGGTATAACACTGAAGCTTTCTTT. Its translation: CATSSGPSGYNTEAFF.

This chain joins TRBV19 and TRBJ2-2; a weak D match, TRBD1 (6 bases). This CDR3 has 15 amino acids. Per the germline V gene, CDR1 is LNHDA and CDR2 is SQIVND (reference sequence). Between the trimmed V and J ends, which lost 7 bases and 9 bases, there was a span of 21 bases. CDR3 protein: CASTPVQTGFRELFF. The CDR3, as DNA: TGTGCCAGTACTCCGGTACAGACAGGTTTCCGGGAGCTGTTTTTT.

As to this clonotype: Mismatch with germline at one junction end may stem from a read error. V and J are TRBV6-5 and TRBJ2-3; 7 bases agree with TRBD2. The germline CDR1 and CDR2 sequences are MNHEY and SVGAGI. The CDR3 runs to 17 residues. Here the CDR3 DNA reads TGTGCCGGCAGTTACTCTTACGGGGGGACGAGCACAGATACGCAGTATTTT. This encodes CAGSYSYGGTSTDTQYF.

This clonotype was counted many times. The chain has TRBV10-3 and TRBJ2-7; TRBD2 agrees at 8 bases. The CDR3 runs to 14 residues. The germline gives CDR1 ENHRY, CDR2 SYGVKD. J was trimmed by 5 bases and V by 3 bases; bases with no gene match: 6. CDR3 coding DNA: TGTGCCATCAGTGATCTTAGCGGGGCCCACGAGCAGTACTTC. Translation: CAISDLSGAHEQYF.

As concerns this clonotype: One end of the junction varies from germline; a read error may be responsible. This sequence joins TRBV4-2 and TRBJ2-5, with D possibly being TRBD1 (6 bases). The V gene's germline CDR1 is LGHNA and CDR2 YNFKEQ. The CDR3 covers 14 residues. CDR3 nucleotide sequence: TGTGCCCGCAGCCCAGGACAGTTCCAAGAGACCCAGTACTTC. It specifies CARSPGQFQETQYF.

The gene calls are TRBV7-9 and TRBJ1-1, with D possibly matching TRBD1 (5 bases). There are 13 residues in the CDR3. Trimming removed 2 bases from V and 5 bases from J, with 9 bases in between. CDR1 is SEHNR and CDR2 is FQNEAQ in the germline V gene (reference sequence). CDR3: CASSLPWGTEAFF. CDR3 coding DNA: TGTGCCAGCAGCTTACCATGGGGGACTGAAGCTTTCTTT. The full variable domain, in which reference TRBV7-9 and TRBJ1-1 provide the parts outside the CDR3, is DTGVSQNPRHKITKRGQNVTFRCDPISEHNRLYWYRQTLGQGPEFLTYFQNEAQLEKSRLLSDRFSAERPKGSFSTLEIQRTEQGDSAMYLCASSLPWGTEAFFGQGTRLTVV.

This clonotype has only a few counts. The genes are TRBV4-1 and TRBJ2-7; maybe TRBD1 (6 bases). The germline gives CDR1 MGHRA, CDR2 YSYEKL. CDR3 length: 13 amino acids. The ends were cut back, 2 bases at V and 6 bases at J, with 11 bases in the middle. CDR3 residues: CASSQRQGSEQYF. Here the CDR3 DNA reads TGCGCCAGCAGCCAAAGGCAGGGGTCCGAGCAGTACTTC.

This clonotype was counted a few times. This sequence joins TRBV4-1 and TRBJ2-7; D could derive from TRBD1 or TRBD2 (5 bases each). The CDR3 is 13 residues long. Trimming removed 3 bases at V and 6 bases at J, with 12 bases between. Germline lookup yields CDR1 MGHRA and CDR2 YSYEKL. The CDR3 sequence: CASSQPGAAEQYF. CDR3 bases: TGCGCCAGCAGCCAGCCCGGGGCAGCCGAGCAGTACTTC.